This TCR beta chain is drawn from a study of cytomegalovirus exposure and HLA in healthy donors. General study findings and limits: The authors confirmed in vitro that a few CMV-associated chains were specific for CMV antigens.

The V gene end was trimmed by 2 bases and the J gene end by 1 base; junction bases not matched to a gene: 4. Germline assignment: CDR1 SGHVS and CDR2 FQNEAQ. The CDR3 length is 16 residues. A remark on this clone: The antigen is undetermined.

Measured with immunoSEQ multiplex PCR; TCRdb has only the in-frame clones, and not every one. The profile covers about 130,000 clones, with approximately 94% appearing a single time and about 1.7% taken by the ten largest. The validation cohort, a group of roughly 120 subjects, included the donors and was separate from the roughly 670-subject first cohort. What was sequenced was PBMCs. This chain connects TRBV7-8 to TRBJ2-7; 11 nucleotides line up with TRBD2. The sequence was collected from a man younger than 35 in good health and CMV-seronegative. CDR3 DNA sequence: TGTGCCAGCAGCTTAATACTAGCGGGAGCGTCCTACGAGCAGTACTTC. This sequence encodes CASSLILAGASYEQYF.